This T cell receptor beta chain was obtained from a study of cytomegalovirus exposure and HLA in healthy donors. Germline loops: CDR1 MNHEY, CDR2 SVGAGI. The CDR3 is made up of 14 amino acids. Trimming pared 2 bases from V and 6 bases from J, leaving 10 bases between. The study ran its PCR with 60 Vbeta and 13 Jbeta primers. The repertoire was sequenced with immunoSEQ multiplex PCR; TCRdb's copy has only in-frame clones and lacks some. The repertoire has 150,000 to 200,000 clones, around 83% of them found once; the top ten carry about 1.5%. This clone appeared once. The sample consisted of PBMCs. The receptor's source is a young woman in good health and CMV-seronegative. V usage is TRBV6-5 and J usage is TRBJ1-4; D gene uncertain. This chain's CDR3 is CASSYRENHEKLFF. CDR3 nucleotide sequence: TGTGCCAGCAGTTACCGAGAGAACCATGAAAAACTGTTTTTT.